This is a list of T cell receptor beta chains from one sample in a study of T cell repertoires in cytomegalovirus infection. TCRdb recomputed calls from the reads with MiXCR, one row per CDR3 protein. The sample has about 700,000 distinct CDR3 sequences; roughly 33% are singletons. Their specific antigens are unknown. The input for sequencing was cultured PBMCs, taken from culture after CMV antigen stimulation. Every receptor here comes from a human donor in good health (CMV status not recorded). Some clones in this sample may be carry-over from other donors' samples. The CDR3 runs from the conserved cysteine through the conserved F or W. D genes are given only for firm matches. The size field is filled for only some rows; it gives once, few, many or a size class.

v_gene: TRBV7-1; abundance: few; d_gene: .; j_gene: TRBJ2-3; CDR3nt: TGTGCCAGCAGCTGGCCTTCTAGCACAGATACGCAGTATTTT; CDR3aa: CASSWPSSTDTQYF
v_gene: TRBV29-1; abundance: .; d_gene: TRBD2; j_gene: TRBJ2-5; CDR3nt: TGCAGCGTTGTCCTGATCCGCGTTTGGGAGGGCCGGGAGACCCAGTACTTC; CDR3aa: CSVVLIRVWEGRETQYF
v_gene: TRBV7-2; abundance: many; d_gene: TRBD2; j_gene: TRBJ2-7; CDR3nt: TGTGCCAGCAGCTTAGGCCTGGGACTAGCGGCCTACGAGCAGTACTTC; CDR3aa: CASSLGLGLAAYEQYF
v_gene: TRBV7-8; abundance: few; d_gene: .; j_gene: TRBJ2-1; CDR3nt: TGTGCCAGCAGCTTACTTCTGGGGTACAATGAGCAGTTCTTC; CDR3aa: CASSLLLGYNEQFF
v_gene: TRBV4-1; abundance: few; d_gene: .; j_gene: TRBJ2-1; CDR3nt: TGCGCCAGCAGCCAAGATTTCGGTGCTAGTGAGCAGTTCTTC; CDR3aa: CASSQDFGASEQFF
v_gene: TRBV20-1; abundance: .; d_gene: .; j_gene: TRBJ2-5; CDR3nt: TGCAGTGCTAGAGATGGTAGAGGGACCCAGTACTTC; CDR3aa: CSARDGRGTQYF
v_gene: TRBV6-4; abundance: .; d_gene: .; j_gene: TRBJ2-3; CDR3nt: TGTGCCAGCAGTGACGACCGTCGGGGTACGCAGTATTTT; CDR3aa: CASSDDRRGTQYF
v_gene: TRBV20-1; abundance: .; d_gene: TRBD2; j_gene: TRBJ2-5; CDR3nt: TGCAGTGCTGGTGACACCGGACTAGCGGGTGGGGAGACCCAGTACTTC; CDR3aa: CSAGDTGLAGGETQYF
v_gene: TRBV2; abundance: .; d_gene: .; j_gene: TRBJ1-2; CDR3nt: TGTGCCAGCAGCGTCCGGGGCGGAGGTGGCTACACCTTC; CDR3aa: CASSVRGGGGYTF
v_gene: TRBV7-2; abundance: many; d_gene: .; j_gene: TRBJ2-5; CDR3nt: TGTGCCAGCAGCTTAGCGCGGTCCTGGCGAGAAGAGACCCAGTACTTC; CDR3aa: CASSLARSWREETQYF
v_gene: TRBV7-9; abundance: .; d_gene: .; j_gene: TRBJ2-3; CDR3nt: TGTGCCAGCAGCTCAGCTCCCAACCGGATTATTCATACGCAGTATTTT; CDR3aa: CASSSAPNRIIHTQYF
v_gene: TRBV7-8; abundance: few; d_gene: TRBD1; j_gene: TRBJ1-1; CDR3nt: TGTGCCAGCAGCTTGCAGTGGGTGGACAGGGGAAACACTGAAGCTTTCTTT; CDR3aa: CASSLQWVDRGNTEAFF
v_gene: TRBV25-1; abundance: few; d_gene: TRBD1; j_gene: TRBJ2-7; CDR3nt: TGTGCCAGCAGTGAATCGTGGGACAGGGGCGAGCAGTACTTC; CDR3aa: CASSESWDRGEQYF
v_gene: TRBV7-8; abundance: many; d_gene: .; j_gene: TRBJ2-1; CDR3nt: TGTGCCAGCAGCCCAAAGGCGGGGATCTCCTACAATGAGCAGTTCTTC; CDR3aa: CASSPKAGISYNEQFF
v_gene: TRBV28; abundance: .; d_gene: TRBD1; j_gene: TRBJ1-6; CDR3nt: TGTGCCAGCAGTATCAGGGACAGGGTTAATTCACCCCTCCACTTT; CDR3aa: CASSIRDRVNSPLHF
v_gene: TRBV20-1; abundance: .; d_gene: .; j_gene: TRBJ2-5; CDR3nt: TGCAGTGCTAGAGATGGGGGGAGGGAGACCCAGTACTTC; CDR3aa: CSARDGGRETQYF